The entry below describes one TCR beta chain. Antigen unknown. This sample stems from a study of naive CD8 T cells in extremely preterm neonates. Profiled with immunoSEQ multiplex PCR; TCRdb holds only in-frame clones, not every one. The sample carries 20,000 or so clones, approximately 88% recorded once. The CDR3 has 13 amino acids. Trimming took off 4 bases at V and 0 bases at J, with 7 bases between the two ends. CDR1 is PRHDT, CDR2 FYEKMQ, per germline (reference sequence). General study points: Compared with all age groups, preterm neonates showed less repertoire richness. Preterm CDR3s were shorter than older groups', with fewer N additions and less trimming.

Preterm samples came from extremely preterm deliveries at about 21-29 weeks. Pregnancies with fetal demise were excluded. Sorting kept Annexin V-negative CD3+CD8+CD45RA+CCR7+ naive T cells. This rearrangement joins TRBV13 to TRBJ2-7, with D unclear. The clonotype originates from a boy who was born preterm. The sample taken for sequencing was naive CD8+ T cells from cord blood. CDR3: CASSSGRSYEQYF. CDR3 nucleotides: TGTGCCAGCAGCTCGGGCCGCTCCTACGAGCAGTACTTC.